The 27 T cell receptor beta chains reported below all come from one sample, sequenced in a study of blood T cells in healthy people across ages. A sample-barcoded 5' primer and a J-beta primer mix were used in a second PCR of about 6 to 11 cycles. TCRdb used MiXCR to reprocess the 5' RACE reads, holding one entry per CDR3 protein. In the table there are roughly 800,000 distinct CDR3 sequences, 58% of which are singletons. Sequencing was carried out using blood. These receptors were obtained from a man under 40 in good health.

The chain links TRBV5-1 to TRBJ2-5; possible D gene TRBD1, 5 bases. Germline lookup yields CDR1 SGHRS and CDR2 YFSETQ. This CDR3 is 14 amino acids long. Trimming left V 4 bases short and J 5 bases short, with 15 bases between. CDR3 DNA: TGCGCCAGCAGCAGGAGTAACAGGCTGGAGACCCAGTACTTC. Translated: CASSRSNRLETQYF.

V gene TRBV25-1 combines with J gene TRBJ2-1, with 10 bases matching TRBD2. Germline loops: CDR1 MGHDK, CDR2 SYGVNS. The CDR3 is made up of 15 amino acids. The V segment lost 3 bases and the J segment 8 bases; nucleotides outside the gene matches: 7. The chain's CDR3 is CASSDQREGGHEQFF. The CDR3 coding sequence is TGTGCCAGCAGTGATCAGCGGGAGGGCGGGCATGAGCAGTTCTTC.

The V gene is TRBV20-1, the J gene TRBJ1-2; D might be TRBD1 (6 bases). Germline V gene lookup returns CDR1 DFQATT and CDR2 SNEGSKA (reference sequence). This CDR3 region has 14 residues. V was shortened by 5 bases and J by 2 bases, with 15 bases between the two germline ends. The CDR3 bases are TGCAGTGCTCCTACGGGGGGGCGCAACTATGGCTACACCTTC. Translating it yields CSAPTGGRNYGYTF.

V gene TRBV10-3 combines with J gene TRBJ2-1; D remains unclear. The V gene's germline CDR1 is ENHRY and CDR2 SYGVKD. The CDR3 extends over 15 amino acids. The V and J ends lost 2 bases and 6 bases respectively, with 14 bases between them. In DNA form, the CDR3 reads TGTGCCATCAGTGAGAGCGAGAAGGGTCTCAATGAGCAGTTCTTC. Protein sequence: CAISESEKGLNEQFF.

The chain has TRBV4-1 and TRBJ2-7, with D perhaps matching TRBD1 (6 bases). V was trimmed by 3 bases and J by 3 bases, leaving 12 bases between them. In germline, CDR1 is MGHRA, CDR2 YSYEKL. This CDR3 contains 14 residues. CDR3 loop: CASSQTTGSYEQYF. The CDR3 bases are TGCGCCAGCAGCCAGACGACAGGAAGCTACGAGCAGTACTTC.

This rearrangement joins TRBV27 to TRBJ1-1; D gene unclear. Germline loops: CDR1 MNHEY, CDR2 SMNVEV (reference sequence). CDR3 length: 12 amino acids. V lost 5 bases to trimming and J lost 2 bases, with 6 bases between them. In nucleotides, the CDR3 is TGTGCCAGCAGTCAAACTAACACTGAAGCTTTCTTT. Translating gives CASSQTNTEAFF.

This clonotype was observed a few times. This chain uses TRBV13 with TRBJ2-5; D is unclear. V lost 2 bases and J lost 7, with 20 bases in between. The CDR3 sequence is 16 residues long. The germline CDR1 and CDR2 sequences are PRHDT and FYEKMQ (reference sequence). The CDR3, as DNA: TGTGCCAGCAGCTTAATCTCGTCTCGAAGGTCACTGACCCAGTACTTC. It is translated as CASSLISSRRSLTQYF.

Here the CDR3 reads CAWTRGRSNEKLFF. In DNA form, the CDR3 reads TGTGCCTGGACCCGAGGGAGGTCTAATGAAAAACTGTTTTTT. The rearrangement links TRBV30 to TRBJ1-4; D is unclear. V lost 4 bases to trimming and J lost 3 bases, with 12 bases between them. Germline lookup yields CDR1 GTSNPN and CDR2 SVGIG (reference sequence). The CDR3 consists of 14 residues.

This clonotype has only a few counts. The chain is built from TRBV5-1 and TRBJ2-1; 11 bases map to TRBD2. This CDR3 contains 15 residues. In germline, CDR1 is SGHRS, CDR2 YFSETQ. The J segment lost 8 bases and the V segment lost 2 bases, leaving 6 bases of the junction unmatched. The DNA of the CDR3 is TGCGCCAGCAGCTTAATAGCGGGGGGGCCGGATGAGCAGTTCTTC. It codes for CASSLIAGGPDEQFF. The variable domain in full, completed from reference TRBV5-1 and TRBJ2-1, reads KAGVTQTPRYLIKTRGQQVTLSCSPISGHRSVSWYQQTPGQGLQFLFEYFSETQRNKGNFPGRFSGRQFSNSRSEMNVSTLELGDSALYLCASSLIAGGPDEQFFGPGTRLTVL.

This clonotype was seen at least ten times. The germline gene is not matched at one end of the junction; a read error may be the cause. The chain employs TRBV27 and TRBJ2-1, with a tentative D call TRBD2 (5 bases). Germline CDR1 is MNHEY and CDR2 is SMNVEV (reference sequence). The CDR3 sequence is 14 residues long. The CDR3 DNA is TGTGCCAGCAGTCTATCGGGGACCTACAATGAGCAGTTCTTC. It encodes CASSLSGTYNEQFF.

This clonotype was seen only a few times. The chain couples TRBV20-1 to TRBJ2-4; 9 nucleotides agree with TRBD2. This CDR3 has 14 amino acids. Germline values: CDR1 DFQATT, CDR2 SNEGSKA (reference sequence). The trim removed 4 bases at V and 12 bases at J, leaving 13 bases unmatched. This chain's CDR3 is CSATKSAGGANQYF. The CDR3 nucleotides read TGCAGTGCTACGAAGAGCGCGGGAGGGGCTAATCAGTACTTC.

This clonotype was observed once. The V call is TRBV20-1, the J call TRBJ1-4, with 9 bases that match TRBD1. V lost 6 bases, J lost 8 bases, and 4 bases stayed unmatched. Germline V lookup: CDR1 DFQATT, CDR2 SNEGSKA (reference sequence). The length of the CDR3 is 12 residues. CDR3: CSAGTGQEKLFF. CDR3 DNA sequence: TGCAGTGCCGGGACAGGGCAGGAAAAACTGTTTTTT.

The J gene is TRBJ2-2, the V gene TRBV7-2, with D unclear. The length of the CDR3 is 13 residues. V was pared by 3 bases and J by 6 bases, with 8 bases between. Germline lookup yields CDR1 SGHTA and CDR2 FQGNSA. For the CDR3, the DNA is TGTGCCAGCAGCTTGATGGACGCCGGGGAGCTGTTTTTT. Its protein is CASSLMDAGELFF.

V and J are TRBV5-1 and TRBJ2-1; 9 bases map to TRBD2. The ends lost 0 bases at V and 12 bases at J; junction bases unmatched: 4. Germline CDR1 and CDR2: SGHRS and YFSETQ. The CDR3 is made up of 13 amino acids. The DNA of the CDR3 is TGCGCCAGCAGCTTGGAGGCGGGAGGGGGGCAGTTCTTC. It specifies CASSLEAGGGQFF.

This clonotype was observed a handful of times. This chain uses TRBV7-2 with TRBJ2-5; TRBD1 matches 11 bases. J lost 5 bases, V lost 1 base, and 3 bases had no gene match. Germline CDR1 and CDR2: SGHTA and FQGNSA. CDR3 size: 15 residues. The chain's CDR3 is CASSLERDRGETQYF. For the CDR3, the DNA is TGTGCCAGCAGCTTAGAAAGGGACAGGGGGGAGACCCAGTACTTC.

This chain connects TRBV6-5 to TRBJ2-4; 7 nucleotides line up with TRBD2. The CDR3 contains 17 residues. CDR1 MNHEY and CDR2 SVGAGI come from the germline V gene. V was pared by 0 bases and J by 0 bases, with 5 bases of the junction left unmatched. The CDR3 sequence is CASSYSMAGVAKNIQYF. The CDR3 region has the DNA TGTGCCAGCAGTTACTCGATGGCGGGGGTAGCCAAAAACATTCAGTACTTC.

This chain uses TRBV7-2 with TRBJ2-3, with a tentative D call TRBD2 (5 bases). Trimming removed 4 bases at V and 4 bases at J, with 12 bases between. The CDR3 totals 14 residues. Germline CDR1 reads SGHTA; CDR2 reads FQGNSA. The CDR3 region has the DNA TGTGCCAGCAGCTACCGCGGGCTTTCAGATACGCAGTATTTT. Translation: CASSYRGLSDTQYF.

V gene TRBV20-1 combines with J gene TRBJ2-7; maybe TRBD1 (5 bases). V lost 3 bases and J lost 2, with 11 bases in between. The CDR3 has 13 amino acids. Germline loops: CDR1 DFQATT, CDR2 SNEGSKA (reference sequence). CDR3 region: CSARGKGTYEQYF. CDR3 bases: TGCAGTGCTAGGGGTAAGGGGACCTACGAGCAGTACTTC.

This clonotype was recorded a few times. The CDR3 region has the DNA TGTGCCAGCAGCCAAGATAGGTTCCGGGGGTCGAGCTCCTACGAGCAGTATTTT. Translation: CASSQDRFRGSSSYEQYF. This sequence joins TRBV4-2 and TRBJ2-3; D might be TRBD2 (6 bases). Germline assignment: CDR1 LGHNA and CDR2 YNFKEQ. The CDR3 sequence is 18 residues long. V dropped 0 bases and J dropped 11 bases, with 27 bases sitting between them.

Only a few counts were recorded for this clonotype. This sequence joins TRBV20-1 and TRBJ2-7; D gene ambiguous. Germline CDR1 and CDR2: DFQATT and SNEGSKA (reference sequence). The CDR3 consists of 12 residues. The ends were cut back, 0 bases at V and 2 bases at J, with 5 bases in the middle. CDR3 protein: CSARDVAYEQYF. Here the CDR3 DNA reads TGCAGTGCTAGAGACGTAGCCTACGAGCAGTACTTC.

The chain links TRBV12-3 or TRBV12-4 to TRBJ1-1; D unresolved. The CDR3 sequence is 13 residues long. V was cut by 3 bases and J by 4 bases, with 9 bases left in between. The CDR3 here is CASSFEVGTEAFF. In DNA, the CDR3 is TGTGCCAGCAGTTTCGAGGTGGGCACTGAAGCTTTCTTT.

This clonotype turned up a few times. The chain links TRBV6-2 or TRBV6-3 to TRBJ2-5; a possible D gene is TRBD1 (6 bases). Germline loops: CDR1 MNHEY, CDR2 SVGEGT. V was pared by 3 bases and J by 11 bases, with 16 bases between. The CDR3 is 13 amino acids. The CDR3 DNA is TGTGCCAGCAGTTATGTCAGGGGCAATGAGCAGTACTTC. Amino acid sequence: CASSYVRGNEQYF.

There are many counts of this clonotype. V is TRBV28 and J is TRBJ2-4; D call uncertain. V lost 5 bases and J lost 7, with 15 bases in between. There are 14 residues in the CDR3. CDR1 and CDR2 (germline): MDHEN, SYDVKM. CDR3 sequence reads: CASSVFRNDNIQYF. In DNA form, the CDR3 reads TGTGCCAGCAGTGTCTTCCGGAACGATAACATTCAGTACTTC.

This chain links TRBV6-1 with TRBJ1-2; D is unclear. Trimming removed 0 bases from V and 3 bases from J, with 2 bases in between. CDR3 size: 12 residues. Germline loops: CDR1 MNHNS, CDR2 SASEGT. The CDR3 DNA follows: TGTGCCAGCAGTGAAGCGGACTATGGCTACACCTTC. Protein sequence: CASSEADYGYTF.

This clonotype has a handful of counts. V usage is TRBV4-3 and J usage is TRBJ2-3; 10 bases are a match to TRBD1. The germline V gene encodes CDR1 LGHNA and CDR2 YSLEER. Germline trimming cut 0 bases from V and 6 bases from J; bases unmatched to any gene: 6. The CDR3 is 16 residues long. The CDR3 region is CASSQEGTGDGDTQYF. CDR3 DNA sequence: TGCGCCAGCAGCCAAGAAGGGACAGGGGACGGGGATACGCAGTATTTT.

This clonotype was seen ten or more times. The genes are TRBV7-3 and TRBJ2-1; D gene uncertain. Germline CDR1 reads SGHTA; CDR2 reads FQGTGA. The length of the CDR3 is 11 residues. The V gene lost 5 bases and the J gene lost 7 bases, with 6 bases spanning the gap. CDR3 in DNA: TGTGCCAGCAGCATAGGAAATGAGCAGTTCTTC. Translated, it gives CASSIGNEQFF.

This rearrangement joins TRBV5-1 to TRBJ2-4; 7 bases match TRBD1. The V segment lost 4 bases and the J segment 9 bases; nucleotides outside the gene matches: 10. Looked up from germline, CDR1 is SGHRS and CDR2 is YFSETQ. The CDR3 extends over 14 amino acids. CDR3 protein: CASSLKGTEGIQYF. CDR3 DNA sequence: TGCGCCAGCAGCCTGAAGGGGACAGAGGGCATTCAGTACTTC.